Following are 15 T cell receptor beta chains from one sample sequenced in a study of CD8 T cells in ankylosing spondylitis. TCRdb re-analysed the 5' RACE reads in MiXCR, keeping a single row per CDR3 protein. Of around 280,000 distinct CDR3 sequences listed, over 15% are singletons. The material sequenced was blood, either unsorted or a sorted T cell fraction (not recorded which). These receptors were collected from a male donor with ankylosing spondylitis or in good health (not recorded which).

V gene TRBV12-3 or TRBV12-4 combines with J gene TRBJ1-5; D unclear. V lost 4 bases and J 11 bases, leaving 12 bases between the germline ends. The CDR3 is 12 residues long. The chain's CDR3 is CASSWSGPAQHF. DNA of the CDR3: TGTGCCAGCAGTTGGTCCGGACCGGCCCAGCATTTT.

Concerning this clonotype: Mismatch with germline at one junction end may stem from a read error. This chain connects TRBV5-1 to TRBJ1-4; D is ambiguous. Germline V gene data show CDR1 as SGHRS and CDR2 as YFSETQ. The CDR3 has 15 amino acids. CDR3 loop: CASSNTHATNDKLFF. For the CDR3, the DNA is TGCGCCAGCAGCAATACACATGCAACTAATGACAAACTGTTTTTT.

This clonotype has at least ten counts. The rearrangement joins TRBV20-1 to TRBJ2-3, with TRBD1 as a possible D gene (5 bases). Germline CDR1 and CDR2: DFQATT and SNEGSKA (reference sequence). The CDR3 extends over 12 amino acids. Trimming cost V 4 bases and J 4 bases, with 9 bases left between them. For the CDR3, the DNA is TGCAGTGCTAAGGGGTTCCCAGATACGCAGTATTTT. Amino acid sequence: CSAKGFPDTQYF.

This clonotype came up once. The V and J genes are TRBV19 and TRBJ2-1; 8 nucleotides agree with TRBD2. J gave up 10 bases and V 4 bases, and 18 bases lay outside the gene matches. CDR3 length: 17 amino acids. Germline assignment: CDR1 LNHDA and CDR2 SQIVND (reference sequence). The chain's CDR3 is CASSTRGAGVVFREQFF. In DNA, the CDR3 is TGTGCCAGTAGTACCCGAGGAGCGGGAGTTGTTTTCCGCGAGCAGTTCTTC.

Note on this clonotype: This may stem from a read error, because a much larger clone lies one nucleotide away. V is TRBV5-5 and J is TRBJ1-1; no clear D. Germline assignment: CDR1 SGHKS and CDR2 YYEKEE (reference sequence). The CDR3 covers 9 residues. V lost 4 bases, J lost 14 bases, and 9 bases lay in between. CDR3 coding DNA: TGTGCCAGCAGCCCGCACCCCTTCTTT. Translating it yields CASSPHPFF.

V is TRBV12-3 or TRBV12-4 and J is TRBJ2-7; 10 bases match TRBD1. J gave up 3 bases and V 5 bases, and 10 bases lay outside the gene matches. The CDR3 runs 16 residues. The CDR3 region has the DNA TGTGCCAGCAGTCCACCCGGACAGGGGGTCGTCTACGAGCAGTACGTC. Protein product: CASSPPGQGVVYEQYV.

The chain combines TRBV9 with TRBJ2-1, with D unresolved. CDR1 is SGDLS, CDR2 YYNGEE, per germline. The CDR3 extends over 15 amino acids. The V end lost 0 bases, the J end lost 1 base, and 8 bases lay between the germline ends. CDR3 in amino acids: CASSVDGPSYNEQFF. The CDR3 DNA reads as TGTGCCAGCAGCGTAGACGGGCCTTCCTACAATGAGCAGTTCTTC.

V gene TRBV20-1 combines with J gene TRBJ2-4, with D perhaps TRBD2 (6 bases). V lost 3 bases, J lost 0 bases, and 12 bases lay in between. Per germline, CDR1 DFQATT and CDR2 SNEGSKA (reference sequence). There are 15 residues in the CDR3. The CDR3: CSASPPGLAKNIQYF. DNA of the CDR3: TGCAGTGCTAGCCCACCGGGACTAGCCAAAAACATTCAGTACTTC.

The gene calls are TRBV20-1 and TRBJ2-2, with 10 positions matching TRBD2. The J segment lost 4 bases and the V segment lost 1 base, leaving 3 bases of the junction unmatched. Germline V CDR1 and CDR2: DFQATT, SNEGSKA (reference sequence). There are 15 residues in the CDR3. CDR3 in amino acids: CSARGLAGATGELFF. Here the CDR3 DNA reads TGCAGTGCTAGAGGGCTAGCGGGAGCCACCGGGGAGCTGTTTTTT.

The count of this clonotype is one. CDR3 loop: CASTEGWGSTDTQYF. The CDR3 DNA sequence: TGTGCCAGCACCGAAGGGTGGGGGAGCACAGATACGCAGTATTTT. The rearrangement joins TRBV7-3 to TRBJ2-3; D possibly uses TRBD1 or TRBD2 (5 bases each). Trimming took off 7 bases at V and 0 bases at J, with 14 bases between the two ends. Germline lookup yields CDR1 SGHTA and CDR2 FQGTGA. The CDR3 has 15 amino acids. The full variable domain, completed using reference TRBV7-3 and TRBJ2-3, is GAGVSQTPSNKVTEKGKYVELRCDPISGHTALYWYRQSLGQGPEFLIYFQGTGAADDSGLPNDRFFAVRPEGSVSTLKIQRTERGDSAVYLCASTEGWGSTDTQYFGPGTRLTVL.

This clonotype was observed at least ten times. The chain combines TRBV5-1 with TRBJ1-1; unclear D gene. V lost 0 bases to trimming and J lost 6 bases, with 12 bases between them. This CDR3 has 14 amino acids. Per the germline V gene, CDR1 is SGHRS and CDR2 is YFSETQ. The CDR3 loop is CASSLASAGAEAFF. The CDR3 DNA is TGCGCCAGCAGCTTGGCCTCGGCAGGAGCTGAAGCTTTCTTT.

The chain joins TRBV6-5 to TRBJ1-2, with a possible D match to TRBD1 (6 bases). Germline V CDR1 and CDR2: MNHEY, SVGAGI. CDR3 length: 12 amino acids. The V gene lost 7 bases and the J gene lost 6 bases, with 12 bases spanning the gap. In DNA form, the CDR3 reads TGTGCCAGCACCACCACAGGGAATGGCTACACCTTC. This sequence encodes CASTTTGNGYTF.

In this sample, this clonotype turned up a few times. J is TRBJ2-2 and V is TRBV20-1; 9 positions agree with TRBD2. This CDR3 has 18 amino acids. V lost 1 base to trimming and J lost 4 bases; unmatched junction nucleotides: 13. Germline CDR1 DFQATT, CDR2 SNEGSKA (reference sequence). CDR3: CSARVGSGSTSGTGELFF. The CDR3 nucleotides are TGCAGTGCTAGAGTGGGTAGCGGGAGCACTTCTGGCACCGGGGAGCTGTTTTTT.

This clonotype was recorded once. This sequence joins TRBV11-2 and TRBJ1-4, with 7 bases aligning to TRBD1. The CDR3 spans 15 residues. CDR1 SGHAT and CDR2 FQNNGV come from the germline V gene. V dropped 3 bases and J dropped 7; count of bases not matched to a gene: 8. CDR3 DNA: TGTGCCAGCAGCTTCGGTGACAGGGAGGGTGAAAAACTGTTTTTT. It is translated as CASSFGDREGEKLFF.

V gene TRBV28 combines with J gene TRBJ2-2, with D possibly being TRBD2 (5 bases). The germline V gene encodes CDR1 MDHEN and CDR2 SYDVKM. Trimming took off 2 bases at V and 7 bases at J, with 14 bases between the two ends. The CDR3 length is 15 residues. CDR3 nucleotide sequence: TGTGCCAGCAGTTTAGCCCCCGGACGGGGCGGGGAGCTGTTTTTT. This codes for CASSLAPGRGGELFF. Variable domain in full (rest from reference TRBV28 and TRBJ2-2): DVKVTQSSRYLVKRTGEKVFLECVQDMDHENMFWYRQDPGLGLRLIYFSYDVKMKEKGDIPEGYSVSREKKERFSLILESASTNQTSMYLCASSLAPGRGGELFFGEGSRLTVL.